This TCR beta chain was identified during a study of early stage breast cancer tumors. Turning to the study itself: About 70% of the 16 invasive tumors were ER+, PR+ and HER2-. Broader study findings: Tumors had approximately 2.5-fold higher T cell density than normal breast. Tumor and normal breast were distinguished via blood comparison in about 90% of the 16 patients.

On this clone: The antigen remains unidentified.

With 4 bases removed from V and 2 bases from J, the gap between germline ends came to 12 bases. Germline V lookup: CDR1 SEHNR, CDR2 FQNEAQ (reference sequence). The CDR3 spans 15 residues. Data came from immunoSEQ multiplex PCR; TCRdb stores just in-frame clones and leaves some out. The table lists 45,000 to 60,000 clones, roughly 80% of them singletons. This clonotype was sampled from a person in their fifties or sixties with breast cancer. The specimen sequenced was blood. The V gene is TRBV7-9, the J gene TRBJ2-1, with D possibly being TRBD1 or TRBD2 (5 bases each). CDR3 coding DNA: TGTGCCAGCAGCTCCAGGGACGGCCCCTACAATGAGCAGTTCTTC. This encodes CASSSRDGPYNEQFF.